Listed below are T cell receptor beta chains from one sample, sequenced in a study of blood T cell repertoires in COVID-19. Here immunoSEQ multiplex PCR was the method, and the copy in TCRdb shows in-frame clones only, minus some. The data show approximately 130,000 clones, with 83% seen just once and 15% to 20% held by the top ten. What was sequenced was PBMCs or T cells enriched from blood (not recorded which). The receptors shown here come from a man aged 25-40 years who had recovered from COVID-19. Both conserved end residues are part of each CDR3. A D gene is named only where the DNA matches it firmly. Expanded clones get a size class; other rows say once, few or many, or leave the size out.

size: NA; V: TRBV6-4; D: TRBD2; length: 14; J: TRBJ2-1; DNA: TGTGCCAGCAGTGACGCTAGCGGAGGAAATGAGCAGTTCTTC; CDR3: CASSDASGGNEQFF
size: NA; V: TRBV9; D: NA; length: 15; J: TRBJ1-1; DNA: TGTGCCAGCAGCGCCTCGCGGCATCGGAACACTGAAGCTTTCTTT; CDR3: CASSASRHRNTEAFF
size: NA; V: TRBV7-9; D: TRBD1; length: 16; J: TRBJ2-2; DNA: TGTGCCAGCAGCTGGAACCGGGACAGTGGCACCGGGGAGCTGTTTTTT; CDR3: CASSWNRDSGTGELFF
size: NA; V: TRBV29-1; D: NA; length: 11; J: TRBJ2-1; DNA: TGCAGCGTTGGAACAGCACATGAGCAGTTCTTC; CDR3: CSVGTAHEQFF
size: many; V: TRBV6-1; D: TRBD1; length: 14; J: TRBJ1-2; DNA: TGTGCCAGCAGTGAACGGACAGGTCTAGATGGCTACACCTTC; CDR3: CASSERTGLDGYTF
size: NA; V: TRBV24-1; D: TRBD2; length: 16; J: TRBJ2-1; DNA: TGTGCCACCAGTGATCGAGCGGGGGGGCCCTACAATGAGCAGTTCTTC; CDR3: CATSDRAGGPYNEQFF
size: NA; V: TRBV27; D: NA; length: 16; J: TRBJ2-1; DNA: TGTGCCAGCAGGCCCGAGGCGTGGGGGCCTAACAATGAGCAGTTCTTC; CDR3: CASRPEAWGPNNEQFF
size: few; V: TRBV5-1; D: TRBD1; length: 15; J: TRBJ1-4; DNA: TGCGCCAGCAGCTTGGGGGACAGGGCGGGCGAAAAACTGTTTTTT; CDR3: CASSLGDRAGEKLFF
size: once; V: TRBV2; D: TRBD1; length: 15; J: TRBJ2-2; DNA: TGTGCCAGCGTGGGACAGGGCCGGAACACCGGGGAGCTGTTTTTT; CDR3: CASVGQGRNTGELFF
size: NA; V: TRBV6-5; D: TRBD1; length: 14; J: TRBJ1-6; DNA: TGTGCCAGCAGGGCCCGGGACAGAAATTCACCCCTCCACTTT; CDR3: CASRARDRNSPLHF
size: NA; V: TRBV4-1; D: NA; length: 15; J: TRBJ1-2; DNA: TGCGCCAGCAGCCAAAATCCTAGTGAGACTATGGGCTACACCTTC; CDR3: CASSQNPSETMGYTF
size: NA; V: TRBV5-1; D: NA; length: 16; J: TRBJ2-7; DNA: TGCGCCAGCAGCTTGGCCCTCGGCGGGAACTCCTACGAGCAGTACTTC; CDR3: CASSLALGGNSYEQYF
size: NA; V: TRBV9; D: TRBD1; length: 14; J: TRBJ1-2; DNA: TGTGCCAGCAGTGGACAGGGGCTTAACTATGGCTACACCTTC; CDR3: CASSGQGLNYGYTF
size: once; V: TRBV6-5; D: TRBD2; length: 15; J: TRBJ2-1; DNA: TGTGCCAGCAGCGCCTCTAGCGGGGGGTTGGATGAGCAGTTCTTC; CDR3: CASSASSGGLDEQFF
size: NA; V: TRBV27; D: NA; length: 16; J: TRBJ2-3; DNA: TGTGCCAGCAGGAGGGCCCAAGCCTCGGGCACAGATACGCAGTATTTT; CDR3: CASRRAQASGTDTQYF
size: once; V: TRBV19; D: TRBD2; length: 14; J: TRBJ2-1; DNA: TGTGCCAGTAGTTACCGGGGGGGGTACAATGAGCAGTTCTTC; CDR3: CASSYRGGYNEQFF
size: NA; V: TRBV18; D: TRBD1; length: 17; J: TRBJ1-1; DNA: TGTGCCAGCTCAGGACGGACAGGGGGTGTAGTGGACACTGAAGCTTTCTTT; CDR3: CASSGRTGGVVDTEAFF
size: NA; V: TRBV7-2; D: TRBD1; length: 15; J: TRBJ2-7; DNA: TGTGCCAGCAGCTTTTTAGGACAGGCAACCTACGAGCAGTACTTC; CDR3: CASSFLGQATYEQYF
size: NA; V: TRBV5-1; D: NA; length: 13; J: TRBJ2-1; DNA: TGCGCCAGCAGCTTGGCTGGAGCCTCTGAGCAGTTCTTC; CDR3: CASSLAGASEQFF
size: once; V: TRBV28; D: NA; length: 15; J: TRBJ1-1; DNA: TGTGCCAGCAGCACTGGAGGGCCAGTGAACACTGAAGCTTTCTTT; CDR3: CASSTGGPVNTEAFF
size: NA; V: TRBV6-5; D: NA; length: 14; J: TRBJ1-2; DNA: TGTGCCAGCAGCGCCCTCTCGCCCGCGGATGGCTACACCTTC; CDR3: CASSALSPADGYTF
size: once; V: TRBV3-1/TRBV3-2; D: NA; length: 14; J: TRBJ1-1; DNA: TGTGCCAGCAGCCAGGCAGTAATGAACACTGAAGCTTTCTTT; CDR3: CASSQAVMNTEAFF
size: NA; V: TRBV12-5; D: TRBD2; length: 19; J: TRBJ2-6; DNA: TGTGCTAGTGGTTACCTAGAGAGCTGGGAGGGCCCTGGGGCCAACGTCCTGACTTTC; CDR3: CASGYLESWEGPGANVLTF
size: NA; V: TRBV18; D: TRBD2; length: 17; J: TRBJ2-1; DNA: TGTGCCAGCTCTTGGGCCACCTCTAGCGGGGGGGACAATGAGCAGTTCTTC; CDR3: CASSWATSSGGDNEQFF
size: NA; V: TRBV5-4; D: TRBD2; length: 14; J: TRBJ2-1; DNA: TGTGCCAGCAGCTTGGAAGGGACTATTAATGAGCAGTTCTTC; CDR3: CASSLEGTINEQFF
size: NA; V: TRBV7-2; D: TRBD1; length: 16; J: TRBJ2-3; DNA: TGTGCCAGCAGCCTATGGACAGGGGGCTTGACAGATACGCAGTATTTT; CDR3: CASSLWTGGLTDTQYF
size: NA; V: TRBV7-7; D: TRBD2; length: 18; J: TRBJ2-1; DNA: TGTGCTAGCAGCCTAACGCTTATTAGCGGGGGGGCGGACAATGAGCAGTTCTTC; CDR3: CASSLTLISGGADNEQFF
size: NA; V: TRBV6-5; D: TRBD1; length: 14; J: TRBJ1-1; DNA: TGTGCCAGCCGCCCCCCGGGACAGGTCGCTGAAGCTTTCTTT; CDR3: CASRPPGQVAEAFF
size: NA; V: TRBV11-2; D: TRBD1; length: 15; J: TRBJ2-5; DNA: TGTGCCAGCAGGCCCGACAGGGGGCTCTGGGAGACCCAGTACTTC; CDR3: CASRPDRGLWETQYF
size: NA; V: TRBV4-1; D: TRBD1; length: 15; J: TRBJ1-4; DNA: TGCGCCAGCAGCCCCCCGGGACAGAGTAATGAAAAACTGTTTTTT; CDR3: CASSPPGQSNEKLFF
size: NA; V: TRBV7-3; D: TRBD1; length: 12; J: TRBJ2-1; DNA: TGTGCCAGCAGCTCAGGGGACAGTGGTTGGGTCTTC; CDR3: CASSSGDSGWVF
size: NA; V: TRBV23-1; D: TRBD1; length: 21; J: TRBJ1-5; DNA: TGCGCCAGCAGTCAATCACGATATCCCCCACAGGGGTGGGTCGGCAATCAGCCCCAGCATTTT; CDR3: CASSQSRYPPQGWVGNQPQHF
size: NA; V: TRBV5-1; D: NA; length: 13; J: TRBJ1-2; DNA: TGCGCCAGCAGCTTCGGACAGCAATATGGCTACACCTTC; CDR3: CASSFGQQYGYTF
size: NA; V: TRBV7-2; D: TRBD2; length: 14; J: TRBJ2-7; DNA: TGTGCCAGCAGCCGGGGACTAGTCGTCTACGAGCAGTACTTC; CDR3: CASSRGLVVYEQYF
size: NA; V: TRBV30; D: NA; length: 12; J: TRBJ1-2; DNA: TGTGCCGCCGGGGGGGGCCGCTATGGCTACACCTTC; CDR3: CAAGGGRYGYTF
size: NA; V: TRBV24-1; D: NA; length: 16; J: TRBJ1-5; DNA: TGTGCCACCAGAAAAGGGGTGGGGGACTACAATCAGCCCCAGCATTTT; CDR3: CATRKGVGDYNQPQHF
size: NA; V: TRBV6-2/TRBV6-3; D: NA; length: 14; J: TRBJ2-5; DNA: TGTGCCAGCAGCGACAGTAACAGGGAAGAGACCCAGTACTTC; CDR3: CASSDSNREETQYF
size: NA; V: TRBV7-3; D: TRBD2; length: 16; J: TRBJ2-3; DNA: TGTGCCAGCAGCTTATTTAGCGGGACTAGCACAGATACGCAGTATTTT; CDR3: CASSLFSGTSTDTQYF
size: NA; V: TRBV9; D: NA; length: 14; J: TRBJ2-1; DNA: TGTGCCAGCAGCGTAGAACGGACAGCTAACGTGTTGTTCTTC; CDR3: CASSVERTANVLFF
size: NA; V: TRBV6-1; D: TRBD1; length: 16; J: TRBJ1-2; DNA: TGTGCCAGCAGTGATATACGGGACAGGTTTCCCTATGGCTACACCTTC; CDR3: CASSDIRDRFPYGYTF
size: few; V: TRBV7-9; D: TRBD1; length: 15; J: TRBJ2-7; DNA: TGTGCCAGCAGCTCCTTTTCGGGACAGGGCATCGAGCAGTACTTC; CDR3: CASSSFSGQGIEQYF
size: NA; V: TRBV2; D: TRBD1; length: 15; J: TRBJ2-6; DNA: TGTGCCATACGGACAGGGATGTCTGGGGCCAACGTCCTGACTTTC; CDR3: CAIRTGMSGANVLTF
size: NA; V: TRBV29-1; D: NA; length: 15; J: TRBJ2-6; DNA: TGCAGCGTTGTTACAGGGAGCACTGGGGCCAACGTCCTGACTTTC; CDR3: CSVVTGSTGANVLTF
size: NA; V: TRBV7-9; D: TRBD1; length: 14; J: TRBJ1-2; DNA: TGTGCCAGCAGCTCCCTTTTTGACAGGGAAGGCTACACCTTC; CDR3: CASSSLFDREGYTF
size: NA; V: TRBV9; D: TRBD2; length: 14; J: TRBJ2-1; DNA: TGTGCCAGCAGCCGAGCGGGGGGCAACAATGAGCAGTTCTTC; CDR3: CASSRAGGNNEQFF
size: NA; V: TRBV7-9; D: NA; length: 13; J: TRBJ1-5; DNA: TGTGCCAGCAGCAGGGGGTTCGGGCAGCCCCAGCATTTT; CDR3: CASSRGFGQPQHF
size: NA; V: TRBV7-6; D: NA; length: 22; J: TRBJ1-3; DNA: TGTGCCAGCAGCTTCACCCCTAGCGCACTCATCCAGAAAAGGGAGAAGGGAAACACCATATATTTT; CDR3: CASSFTPSALIQKREKGNTIYF
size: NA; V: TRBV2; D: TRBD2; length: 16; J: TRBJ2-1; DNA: TGTGCCAGCAGTGAAGCGCTGGGCGGGGGATACAATGAGCAGTTCTTC; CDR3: CASSEALGGGYNEQFF
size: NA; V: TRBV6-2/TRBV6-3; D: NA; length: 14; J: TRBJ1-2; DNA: TGTGCCAGCAGTTACTCGGACATTAACTATGGCTACACCTTC; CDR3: CASSYSDINYGYTF
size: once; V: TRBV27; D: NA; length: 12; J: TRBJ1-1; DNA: TGTGCCAGCAGTCCAGGCGACACTGAAGCTTTCTTT; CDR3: CASSPGDTEAFF
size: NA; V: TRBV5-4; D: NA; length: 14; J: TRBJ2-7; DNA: TGTGCCAGCAGCTTGACAGGGCTTACCTACGAGCAGTACTTC; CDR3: CASSLTGLTYEQYF